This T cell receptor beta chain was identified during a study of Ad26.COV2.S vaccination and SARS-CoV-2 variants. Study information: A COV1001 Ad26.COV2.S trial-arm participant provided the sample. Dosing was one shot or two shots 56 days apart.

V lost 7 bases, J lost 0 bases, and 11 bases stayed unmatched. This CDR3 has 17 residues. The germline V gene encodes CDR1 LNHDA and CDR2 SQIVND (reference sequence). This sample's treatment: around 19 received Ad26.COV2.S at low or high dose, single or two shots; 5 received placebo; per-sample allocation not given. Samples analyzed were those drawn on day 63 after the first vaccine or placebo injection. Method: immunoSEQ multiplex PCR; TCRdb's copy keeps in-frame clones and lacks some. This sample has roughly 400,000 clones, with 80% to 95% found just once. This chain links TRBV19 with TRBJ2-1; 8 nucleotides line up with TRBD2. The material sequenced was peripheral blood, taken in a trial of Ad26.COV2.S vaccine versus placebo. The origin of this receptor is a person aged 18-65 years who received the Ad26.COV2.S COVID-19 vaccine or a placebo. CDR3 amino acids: CASTYRTSRSSYNEQFF. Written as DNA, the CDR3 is TGTGCCAGTACCTATCGGACTAGCAGAAGCTCCTACAATGAGCAGTTCTTC.